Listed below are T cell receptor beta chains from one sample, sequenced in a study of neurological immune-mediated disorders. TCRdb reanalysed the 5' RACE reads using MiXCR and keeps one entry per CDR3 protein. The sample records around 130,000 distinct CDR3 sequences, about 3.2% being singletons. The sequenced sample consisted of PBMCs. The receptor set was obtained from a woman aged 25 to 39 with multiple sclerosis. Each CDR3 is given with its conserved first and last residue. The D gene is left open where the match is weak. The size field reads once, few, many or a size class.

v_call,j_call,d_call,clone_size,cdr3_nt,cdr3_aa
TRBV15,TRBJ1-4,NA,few,TGTGCCACCAGCCTTTACAGGGTTGGCGAAAAACTGTTTTTT,CATSLYRVGEKLFF
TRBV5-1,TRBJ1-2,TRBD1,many,TGCGCCAGCACCAGGACAGGGGGCTCCCTAGGGCTCAACTATGGCTACACCTTC,CASTRTGGSLGLNYGYTF
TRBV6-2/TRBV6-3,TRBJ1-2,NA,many,TGTGCCAGCAGTTACTCGTTGACAGGCGGCGGCTACACCTTC,CASSYSLTGGGYTF
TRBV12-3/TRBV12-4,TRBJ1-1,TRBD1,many,TGTGCCAGCAGTCCTACGACAGGGAAAGCTTTCTTT,CASSPTTGKAFF
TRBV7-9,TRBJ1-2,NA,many,TGTGCCAGCAGCCCACGGGGGGTGGAAGCTAACTATGGCTACACCTTC,CASSPRGVEANYGYTF
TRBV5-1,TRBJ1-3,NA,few,TGCGCCAGCACCCGGGGAGCAGGGCCCGCCGGAAACACCATATATTTT,CASTRGAGPAGNTIYF
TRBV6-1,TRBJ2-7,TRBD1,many,TGTGCCAGCAGTGCAGACAGGGGGTTGTACGAGCAGTACTTC,CASSADRGLYEQYF
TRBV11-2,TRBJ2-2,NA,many,TGTGCCAGCAGCTTTTCGGACAAAGCCACCGGGGAGCTGTTTTTT,CASSFSDKATGELFF
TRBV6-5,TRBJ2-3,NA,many,TGTGCCAGCAGTTACTCGGGGGGTCAGGGTACAGATACGCAGTATTTT,CASSYSGGQGTDTQYF
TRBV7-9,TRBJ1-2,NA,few,TGTGCCAGCAGCCCCAGGACGGACCTAAACTATGGCTACACCTTC,CASSPRTDLNYGYTF
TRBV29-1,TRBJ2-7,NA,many,TGCAGCGTTGTCGGGACGGTATACGAGCAGTACTTC,CSVVGTVYEQYF
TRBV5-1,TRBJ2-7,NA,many,TGCGCCAGCAGCTTGGGGTTAGGTGGGGCTCTGGACTCCTACGAGCAGTACTTC,CASSLGLGGALDSYEQYF
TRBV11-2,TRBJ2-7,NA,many,TGTGCCAGCAGCTTAAAGGCTAACTACGAGCAGTACTTC,CASSLKANYEQYF
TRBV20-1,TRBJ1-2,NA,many,TGCAGTGCTAGTACCCCGGGGACGCTCTATGGCTACACCTTC,CSASTPGTLYGYTF